This TCR beta chain was identified during a study of cytomegalovirus exposure and HLA in healthy donors. In the study overall: Within an early data release were roughly 83 million unique TCRs drawn from HLA-typed donors. Within the Caucasian-associated ancestry cluster were 81% of the roughly 400 genotyped donors.

The primer mix had 60 Vbeta and 13 Jbeta primers. Clones were sequenced by immunoSEQ multiplex PCR, and TCRdb holds only the in-frame ones, with some missing. Here the sample spans 200,000 to 300,000 clones, about four fifths being singletons. The CDR3 loop spans 12 amino acids. V was trimmed by 6 bases and J by 5 bases, leaving 10 bases between them. Per the germline V gene, CDR1 is KGHSH and CDR2 is LQKENI. The clonotype comes from a woman between 35 and 50 years old in good health and CMV-seropositive. The chain has TRBV18 and TRBJ1-2; the D gene is possibly TRBD1 (5 bases). The source material was PBMCs. In DNA, the CDR3 is TGTGCCAGCTCCCTCGACAGATATGGCTACACCTTC. As protein: CASSLDRYGYTF.